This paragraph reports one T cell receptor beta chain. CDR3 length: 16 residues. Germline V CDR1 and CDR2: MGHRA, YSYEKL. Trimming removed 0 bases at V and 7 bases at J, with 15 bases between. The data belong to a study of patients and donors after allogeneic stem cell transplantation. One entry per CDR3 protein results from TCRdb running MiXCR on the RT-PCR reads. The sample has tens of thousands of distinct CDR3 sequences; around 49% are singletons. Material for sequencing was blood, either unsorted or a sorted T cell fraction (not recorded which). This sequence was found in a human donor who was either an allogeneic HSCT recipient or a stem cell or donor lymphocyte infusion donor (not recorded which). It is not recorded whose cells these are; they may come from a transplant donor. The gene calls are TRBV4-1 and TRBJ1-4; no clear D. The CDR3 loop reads CASSQEIELRGEKLFF. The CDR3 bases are TGCGCCAGCAGCCAAGAAATTGAGCTCCGGGGTGAAAAACTGTTTTTT.